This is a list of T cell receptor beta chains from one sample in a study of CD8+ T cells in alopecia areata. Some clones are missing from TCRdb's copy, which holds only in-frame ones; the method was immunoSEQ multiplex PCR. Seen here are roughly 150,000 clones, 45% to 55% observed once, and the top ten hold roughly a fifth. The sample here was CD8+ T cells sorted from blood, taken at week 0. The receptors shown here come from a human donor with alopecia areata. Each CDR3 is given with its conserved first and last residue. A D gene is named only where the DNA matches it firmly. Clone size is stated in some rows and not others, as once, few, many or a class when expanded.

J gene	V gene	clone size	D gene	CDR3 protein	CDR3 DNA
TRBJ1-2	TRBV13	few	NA	CASSFGSADGYTF	TGTGCCAGCAGCTTTGGGTCAGCAGATGGCTACACCTTC
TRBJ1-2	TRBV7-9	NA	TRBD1	CASSFQDRGNGYTF	TGTGCCAGCAGCTTTCAGGACAGGGGGAATGGCTACACCTTC
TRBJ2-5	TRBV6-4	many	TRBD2	CASSVTSGGQETQYF	TGTGCCAGCAGTGTGACTAGCGGGGGGCAAGAGACCCAGTACTTC
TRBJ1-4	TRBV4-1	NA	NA	CASSNGKLFF	TGCGCCAGCAGCAACGGGAAACTGTTTTTT
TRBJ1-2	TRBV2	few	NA	CASSEGEGGYGYTF	TGTGCCAGCAGTGAAGGGGAGGGCGGCTATGGCTACACCTTC
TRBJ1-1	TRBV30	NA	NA	CAWQWGAATEAFF	TGTGCCTGGCAGTGGGGGGCTGCCACTGAAGCTTTCTTT
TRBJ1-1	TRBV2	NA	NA	CASSRAGQNTEAFF	TGTGCCAGCAGTCGAGCAGGCCAGAACACTGAAGCTTTCTTT
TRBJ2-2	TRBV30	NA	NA	CAWSGPVGKNTGELFF	TGTGCCTGGAGCGGCCCTGTAGGAAAGAACACCGGGGAGCTGTTTTTT
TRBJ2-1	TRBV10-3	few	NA	CAISERNEQFF	TGTGCCATCAGTGAGCGGAATGAGCAGTTCTTC
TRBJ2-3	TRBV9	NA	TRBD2	CASSPYVVAGGTTDTQYF	TGTGCCAGCAGCCCGTACGTGGTAGCGGGGGGAACGACAGATACGCAGTATTTT
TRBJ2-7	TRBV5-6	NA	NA	CASSSSSYEQYF	TGTGCCAGCAGCTCGAGCTCCTACGAGCAGTACTTC
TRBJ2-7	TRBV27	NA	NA	CASSLGFPYEQYF	TGTGCCAGCAGTTTAGGCTTCCCCTACGAGCAGTACTTC
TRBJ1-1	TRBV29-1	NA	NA	CSVDWGNTEAFF	TGCAGCGTTGATTGGGGTAACACTGAAGCTTTCTTT
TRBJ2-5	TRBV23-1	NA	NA	CASCPGGPAGYF	TGCGCCAGCTGCCCGGGGGGCCCGGCGGGGTACTTC
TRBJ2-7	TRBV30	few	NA	CAWSSPPYEQYF	TGTGCCTGGTCGTCCCCCCCCTACGAGCAGTACTTC
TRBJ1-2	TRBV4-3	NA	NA	CASSQDRTGGYGYTF	TGCGCCAGCAGCCAAGATCGGACGGGCGGCTATGGCTACACCTTC
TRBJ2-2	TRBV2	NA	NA	CARGQSHTGELFF	TGTGCCAGAGGACAGAGCCACACCGGGGAGCTGTTTTTT